The next 14 T cell receptor beta chains were all read from a single sample in a study of blood T cell repertoires in COVID-19. Some clones are missing from TCRdb's copy, which holds only in-frame ones; the method was immunoSEQ multiplex PCR. In the table there are roughly 25,000 clones, approximately 74% of which are singletons. Specimen: peripheral blood. These receptor sequences come from a man in his forties or fifties with COVID-19, enrolled during active disease.

The chain has TRBV6-2 or TRBV6-3 and TRBJ1-2; no definite D call. Germline CDR1 MNHEY, CDR2 SVGEGT. V lost 6 bases and J lost 8, with 16 bases in between. The CDR3 is 13 residues long. DNA of the CDR3: TGTGCCAGCAGCCTCGAAGAGCGGGAAGGCTACACCTTC. This sequence encodes CASSLEEREGYTF.

The rearrangement links TRBV6-5 to TRBJ2-7; D gene ambiguous. Trimming took off 5 bases at V and 5 bases at J, with 16 bases between the two ends. The CDR3 is 14 residues long. Germline CDR1 is MNHEY and CDR2 is SVGAGI. CDR3 DNA sequence: TGTGCCAGCAGTCACCCCCAGGATCGGAACGAGCAGTACTTC. It specifies CASSHPQDRNEQYF.

The chain links TRBV4-2 to TRBJ2-2, with TRBD2 as a possible D gene (5 bases). This CDR3 has 17 residues. Germline assignment: CDR1 LGHNA and CDR2 YNFKEQ. Trimming took 4 bases from V and 2 from J, leaving 17 bases between them. The CDR3 coding sequence is TGTGCCAGCAGCCGCAAAGGAGGAACTACCAACACCGGGGAGCTGTTTTTT. Translating gives CASSRKGGTTNTGELFF.

This chain joins TRBV27 and TRBJ2-5; a weak D match, TRBD2 (6 bases). The ends were cut back, 10 bases at V and 4 bases at J, with 22 bases in the middle. The CDR3 consists of 15 residues. From germline, CDR1 is MNHEY and CDR2 SMNVEV (reference sequence). The CDR3, as DNA: TGTGCCAACCCTTCCGCCCGCAGGAGGGGAGAGACCCAGTACTTC. The encoded protein is CANPSARRRGETQYF.

J is TRBJ2-1 and V is TRBV11-2, with 13 bases identical to TRBD2. The J segment lost 6 bases and the V segment lost 1 base, leaving 3 bases of the junction unmatched. CDR1 is SGHAT, CDR2 FQNNGV, per germline. This CDR3 region has 16 residues. The CDR3 coding sequence is TGTGCCAGCAGCTTAGTCAGACTAGCGGGAGGCAATGAGCAGTTCTTC. It codes for CASSLVRLAGGNEQFF.

V is TRBV7-2 and J is TRBJ2-1; TRBD2 matches at 8 bases. CDR1 and CDR2 from the germline V gene are SGHTA and FQGNSA. This CDR3 contains 14 residues. V trimming: 6 bases; J trimming: 2 bases; junction bases outside the gene matches: 3. CDR3 region: CASRPGLAYNEQFF. The CDR3 region has the DNA TGTGCCAGCAGGCCGGGACTAGCCTACAATGAGCAGTTCTTC.

This CDR3 is CASSGTSGGETQYF. For the CDR3, the DNA is TGTGCCAGCAGCGGGACTAGCGGGGGAGAGACCCAGTACTTC. The V call is TRBV9, the J call TRBJ2-5; 13 bases agree with TRBD2. V shed 3 bases, J shed 4 bases, and the junction held 0 bases outside the gene matches. Germline CDR1 and CDR2: SGDLS and YYNGEE. CDR3 length: 14 residues.

J is TRBJ1-1 and V is TRBV29-1; no clear D gene. V lost 4 bases and J 11 bases, leaving 14 bases between the germline ends. Germline V CDR1 and CDR2: SQVTM, ANQGSEA. The CDR3 is made up of 11 amino acids. The CDR3 is CSVVEPGEAFF. DNA for the CDR3: TGCAGCGTTGTTGAGCCCGGGGAGGCTTTCTTT.

This clone came up a few times. The chain is built from TRBV5-1 and TRBJ2-1, with 10 bases fitting TRBD2. CDR3 length: 18 amino acids. The V gene end was trimmed by 0 bases and the J gene end by 5 bases; junction bases not matched to a gene: 11. Germline V CDR1 and CDR2: SGHRS, YFSETQ. CDR3 nucleotides: TGCGCCAGCAGCTTGGGTTATTATAGCGGGAGGAGCGACAATGAGCAGTTCTTC. This gives the protein CASSLGYYSGRSDNEQFF.

This clone occurred a few times. This rearrangement joins TRBV2 to TRBJ1-1, with a tentative D call TRBD1 (5 bases). There are 14 residues in the CDR3. Germline V gene data show CDR1 as SNHLY and CDR2 as FYNNEI. The V end was cut by 5 bases, the J end by 3 bases, with 13 bases between. Written as DNA, the CDR3 is TGTGCCAGCAGTCAGGGCCCCATTGACACTGAAGCTTTCTTT. It codes for CASSQGPIDTEAFF.

The V gene is TRBV9, the J gene TRBJ2-1, with 7 bases matching TRBD2. Germline V CDR1 and CDR2: SGDLS, YYNGEE. This CDR3 has 17 residues. V shed 0 bases, J shed 7 bases, and the junction held 13 bases outside the gene matches. This chain's CDR3 is CASSVVPSGTVLNEQFF. CDR3 DNA sequence: TGTGCCAGCAGCGTAGTTCCTAGCGGCACTGTACTAAATGAGCAGTTCTTC.

The V call is TRBV9, the J call TRBJ2-4; 8 bases map to TRBD2. CDR3 size: 17 residues. The V gene's germline CDR1 is SGDLS and CDR2 YYNGEE. Losses at the gene ends were 3 bases for V and 5 bases for J; bases not matched to a gene: 13. The CDR3 nucleotides are TGTGCCAGCAGCGGAGAGGATAGCGGGATACGACAAAACATTCAGTACTTC. Its protein is CASSGEDSGIRQNIQYF.

The CDR3 region has the DNA TGTGCCAGCAGTGACTCGAGTCTGGCTAGCGGGGGTGCAGATACGCAGTATTTT. Its protein product is CASSDSSLASGGADTQYF. The rearrangement uses TRBV6-4 and TRBJ2-3; 10 nucleotides agree with TRBD2. This CDR3 region has 18 residues. Looked up from germline, CDR1 is MRHNA and CDR2 is SNTAGT. Germline trimming cut 0 bases from V and 4 bases from J; bases unmatched to any gene: 10.

This clone was counted a few times. The rearrangement links TRBV6-5 to TRBJ1-3; D not certain. The CDR3 length is 15 residues. The V gene lost 6 bases and the J gene lost 0 bases, with 12 bases spanning the gap. The germline gives CDR1 MNHEY, CDR2 SVGAGI. In DNA form, the CDR3 reads TGTGCCAGCAGCCGTACAGCTACCTCTGGAAACACCATATATTTT. Translating gives CASSRTATSGNTIYF.